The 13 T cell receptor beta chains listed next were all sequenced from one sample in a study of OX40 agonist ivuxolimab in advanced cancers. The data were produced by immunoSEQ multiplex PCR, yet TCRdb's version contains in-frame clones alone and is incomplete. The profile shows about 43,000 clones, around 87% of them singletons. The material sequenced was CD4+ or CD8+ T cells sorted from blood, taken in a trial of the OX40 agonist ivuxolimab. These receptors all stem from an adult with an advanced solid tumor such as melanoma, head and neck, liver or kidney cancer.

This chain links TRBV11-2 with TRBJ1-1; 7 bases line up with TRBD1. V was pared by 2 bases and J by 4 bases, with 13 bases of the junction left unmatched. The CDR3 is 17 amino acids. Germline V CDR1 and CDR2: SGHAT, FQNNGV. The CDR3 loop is CASSLPGQPLLGTEAFF. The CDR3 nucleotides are TGTGCCAGCAGCTTACCGGGACAGCCTCTTTTAGGCACTGAAGCTTTCTTT.

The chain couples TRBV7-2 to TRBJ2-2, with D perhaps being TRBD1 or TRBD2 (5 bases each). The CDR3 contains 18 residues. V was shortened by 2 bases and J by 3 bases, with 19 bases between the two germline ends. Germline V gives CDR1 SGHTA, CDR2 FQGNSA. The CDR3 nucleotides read TGTGCCAGCAGCTTACTTGGGTGGGGGACCCGGGACACCGGGGAGCTGTTTTTT. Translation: CASSLLGWGTRDTGELFF.

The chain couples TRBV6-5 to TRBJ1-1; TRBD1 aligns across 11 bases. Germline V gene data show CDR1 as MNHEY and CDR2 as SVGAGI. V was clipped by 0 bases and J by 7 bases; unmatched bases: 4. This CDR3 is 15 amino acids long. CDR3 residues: CASSYSRDRGDEAFF. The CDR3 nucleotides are TGTGCCAGCAGTTACTCGAGGGACAGGGGGGATGAAGCTTTCTTT.

CDR3 DNA: TGTGCCTGGAGCCACAGGGTGAAGAGGAGCTGGTCCTACAATGAGCAGTTCTTC. Amino acid sequence: CAWSHRVKRSWSYNEQFF. V gene TRBV30 combines with J gene TRBJ2-1; D perhaps matches TRBD1 (6 bases). V was clipped by 3 bases and J by 1 base, with 22 bases between them. The CDR3 is 18 amino acids. Germline V CDR1 and CDR2: GTSNPN, SVGIG (reference sequence).

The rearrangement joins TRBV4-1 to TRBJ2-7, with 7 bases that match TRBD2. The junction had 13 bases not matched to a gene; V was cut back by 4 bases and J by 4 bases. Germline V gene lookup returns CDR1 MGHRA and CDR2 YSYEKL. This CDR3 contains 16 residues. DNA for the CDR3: TGCGCCAGCAGCCCACAACTCAGGGACTATTCTTACGAGCAGTACTTC. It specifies CASSPQLRDYSYEQYF.

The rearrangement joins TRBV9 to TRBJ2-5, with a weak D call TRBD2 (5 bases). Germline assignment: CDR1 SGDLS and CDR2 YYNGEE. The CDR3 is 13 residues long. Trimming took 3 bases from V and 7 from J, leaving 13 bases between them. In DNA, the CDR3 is TGTGCCAGCAGCGGAGGGCGGGCCGGGACCCAGTACTTC. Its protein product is CASSGGRAGTQYF.

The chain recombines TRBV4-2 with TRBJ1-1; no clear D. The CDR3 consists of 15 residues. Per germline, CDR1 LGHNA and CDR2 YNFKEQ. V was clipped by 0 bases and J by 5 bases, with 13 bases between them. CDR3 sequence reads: CASSQDGFVRTEAFF. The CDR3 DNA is TGTGCCAGCAGCCAAGATGGGTTCGTGAGGACTGAAGCTTTCTTT.

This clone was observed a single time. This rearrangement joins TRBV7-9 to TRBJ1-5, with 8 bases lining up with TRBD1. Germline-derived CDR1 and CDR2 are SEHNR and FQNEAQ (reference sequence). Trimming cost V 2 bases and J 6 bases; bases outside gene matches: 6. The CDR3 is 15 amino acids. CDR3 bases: TGTGCCAGCAGCTTACATGCAGGGGGCGGTCAGCCCCAGCATTTT. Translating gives CASSLHAGGGQPQHF.

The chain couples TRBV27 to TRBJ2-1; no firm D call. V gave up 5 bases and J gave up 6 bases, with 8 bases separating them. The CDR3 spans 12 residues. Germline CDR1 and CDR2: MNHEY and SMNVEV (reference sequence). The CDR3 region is CASSPLPNEQFF. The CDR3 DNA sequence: TGTGCCAGCAGTCCCCTCCCCAATGAGCAGTTCTTC.

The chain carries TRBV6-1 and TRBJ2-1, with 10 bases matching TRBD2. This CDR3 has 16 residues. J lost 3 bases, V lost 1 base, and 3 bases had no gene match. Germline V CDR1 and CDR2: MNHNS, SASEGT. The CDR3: CASSEVTSGRYNEQFF. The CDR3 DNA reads TGTGCCAGCAGTGAAGTGACTAGCGGGCGCTACAATGAGCAGTTCTTC.

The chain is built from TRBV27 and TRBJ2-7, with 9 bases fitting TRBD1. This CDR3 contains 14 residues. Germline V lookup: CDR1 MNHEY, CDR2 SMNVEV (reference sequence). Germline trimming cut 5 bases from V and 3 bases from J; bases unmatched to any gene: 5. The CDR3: CASSPVGQGYEQYF. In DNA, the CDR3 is TGTGCCAGCAGTCCCGTGGGACAGGGCTACGAGCAGTACTTC.

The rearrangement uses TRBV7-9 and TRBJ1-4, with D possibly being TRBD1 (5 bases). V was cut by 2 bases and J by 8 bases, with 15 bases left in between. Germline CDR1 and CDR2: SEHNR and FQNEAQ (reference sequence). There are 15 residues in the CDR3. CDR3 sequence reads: CASSLPGARSEKLFF. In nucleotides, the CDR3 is TGTGCCAGCAGCTTACCTGGGGCCCGTTCCGAAAAACTGTTTTTT.

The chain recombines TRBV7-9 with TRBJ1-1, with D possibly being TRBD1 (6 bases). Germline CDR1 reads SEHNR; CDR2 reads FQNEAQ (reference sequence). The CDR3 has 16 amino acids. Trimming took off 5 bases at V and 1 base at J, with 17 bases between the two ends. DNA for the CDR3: TGTGCCAGCAGCCCGCACACGAGAGGGGGGAACACTGAAGCTTTCTTT. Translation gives CASSPHTRGGNTEAFF. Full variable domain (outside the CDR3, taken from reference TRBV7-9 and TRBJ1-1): DTGVSQNPRHKITKRGQNVTFRCDPISEHNRLYWYRQTLGQGPEFLTYFQNEAQLEKSRLLSDRFSAERPKGSFSTLEIQRTEQGDSAMYLCASSPHTRGGNTEAFFGQGTRLTVV.